This is a list of T cell receptor beta chains from one sample in a study of molecular identifiers for immune sequencing clone quantification. TCRdb used MiXCR to reprocess the PCR reads, holding one entry per CDR3 protein. Seen here are about 8,300 distinct CDR3 sequences, 33% observed once, and the top ten hold roughly 5%. The sequenced sample was naive CD8+ T cells from blood, with Jurkat cell RNA spiked in. These receptors were taken from a human donor in good health. Some libraries in this study had Jurkat cell RNA spiked in. Each CDR3 is given with its conserved first and last residue. Each record gives: V gene, clone size, D gene, J gene, CDR3 protein, CDR3 DNA. A D gene is named only where the DNA matches it firmly. The size field is filled for only some rows; it gives once, few, many or a size class.

TRBV6-2/TRBV6-3	few	TRBD2	TRBJ2-3	CASSSLRTSGDTDTQYF	TGTGCCAGCAGTTCTCTAAGGACTAGCGGAGACACAGATACGCAGTATTTT
TRBV27	.	.	TRBJ2-7	CASSSPGHLSYEQYF	TGTGCCAGCAGTTCCCCGGGACACCTCTCCTACGAGCAGTACTTC
TRBV7-6	few	.	TRBJ2-6	CASSASGANVLTF	TGTGCCAGCAGCGCCTCTGGGGCCAACGTCCTGACTTTC
TRBV5-1	.	TRBD2	TRBJ2-7	CASSLYISSGAYEQYF	TGCGCCAGCAGCTTGTATATCTCTAGCGGGGCCTACGAGCAGTACTTC
TRBV5-6	.	.	TRBJ1-5	CASSLADQPQHF	TGTGCCAGCAGCTTGGCGGATCAGCCCCAGCATTTT
TRBV14	few	.	TRBJ1-2	CASSQESLQYPYGYTF	TGTGCCAGCAGCCAAGAGTCACTACAGTACCCCTATGGCTACACCTTC
TRBV4-2	.	.	TRBJ2-7	CASSQAGDTYEQYF	TGTGCCAGCAGCCAAGCCGGGGACACCTACGAGCAGTACTTC
TRBV27	.	.	TRBJ2-1	CASSYLPPGTGGGNEQFF	TGTGCCAGCAGTTACCTCCCCCCCGGGACAGGCGGGGGCAATGAGCAGTTCTTC
TRBV29-1	few	TRBD2	TRBJ2-1	CSAVAGEGEQFF	TGCAGCGCAGTAGCGGGAGAGGGTGAGCAGTTCTTC
TRBV6-2/TRBV6-3	medium-sized	.	TRBJ2-2	CASSLENTGELFF	TGTGCCAGCAGTCTAGAGAACACCGGGGAGCTGTTTTTT
TRBV6-6	few	.	TRBJ1-4	CASSYTGRNEKLFF	TGTGCCAGCAGTTATACAGGGAGGAATGAAAAACTGTTTTTT
TRBV4-1	.	.	TRBJ1-5	CASSQVASYSNQPQHF	TGCGCCAGCAGCCAAGTGGCAAGCTATAGCAATCAGCCCCAGCATTTT
TRBV5-1	.	TRBD1	TRBJ2-7	CASSPLGQGAIEQYF	TGCGCCAGCAGCCCCCTAGGACAGGGGGCAATCGAGCAGTACTTC